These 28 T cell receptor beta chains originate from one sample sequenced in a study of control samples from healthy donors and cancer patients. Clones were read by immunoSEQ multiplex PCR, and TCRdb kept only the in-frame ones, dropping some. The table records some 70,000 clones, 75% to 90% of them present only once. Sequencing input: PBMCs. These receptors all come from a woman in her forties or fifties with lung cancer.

This CDR3 is CASSPGTGETYNSPLHF. The CDR3 DNA reads as TGTGCCAGCAGCCCTGGAACAGGGGAAACCTATAATTCACCCCTCCACTTT. The chain is built from TRBV7-6 and TRBJ1-6; 7 positions agree with TRBD1. Looked up from germline, CDR1 is SGHVS and CDR2 is FNYEAQ. CDR3 length: 17 residues. The V segment lost 5 bases and the J segment 2 bases; nucleotides outside the gene matches: 9.

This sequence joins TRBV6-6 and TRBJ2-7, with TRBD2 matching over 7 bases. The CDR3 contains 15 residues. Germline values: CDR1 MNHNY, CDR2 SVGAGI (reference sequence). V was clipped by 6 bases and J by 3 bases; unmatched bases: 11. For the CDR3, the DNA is TGTGCCAGCAGCACCCTTCTCGGGACTAACTACGAGCAGTACTTC. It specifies CASSTLLGTNYEQYF.

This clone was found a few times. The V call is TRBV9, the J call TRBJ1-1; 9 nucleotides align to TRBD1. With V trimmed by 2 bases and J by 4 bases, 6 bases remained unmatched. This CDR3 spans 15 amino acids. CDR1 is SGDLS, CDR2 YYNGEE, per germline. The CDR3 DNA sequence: TGTGCCAGCAGCGTCCCGACAGGGGGTACCACTGAAGCTTTCTTT. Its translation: CASSVPTGGTTEAFF.

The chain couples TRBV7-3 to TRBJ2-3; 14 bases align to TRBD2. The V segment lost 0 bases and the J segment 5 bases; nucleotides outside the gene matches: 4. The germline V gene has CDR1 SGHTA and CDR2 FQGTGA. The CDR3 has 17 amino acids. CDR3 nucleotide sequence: TGTGCCAGCAGCTTAACCCCGGGACTAGCGGGGGAAGATACGCAGTATTTT. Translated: CASSLTPGLAGEDTQYF.

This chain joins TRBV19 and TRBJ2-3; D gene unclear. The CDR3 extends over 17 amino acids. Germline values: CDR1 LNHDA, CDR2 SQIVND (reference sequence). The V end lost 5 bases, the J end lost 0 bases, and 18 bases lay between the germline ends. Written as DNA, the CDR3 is TGTGCCAGTAGTGCCCCCTCAGCAGACCAGAGCACAGATACGCAGTATTTT. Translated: CASSAPSADQSTDTQYF.

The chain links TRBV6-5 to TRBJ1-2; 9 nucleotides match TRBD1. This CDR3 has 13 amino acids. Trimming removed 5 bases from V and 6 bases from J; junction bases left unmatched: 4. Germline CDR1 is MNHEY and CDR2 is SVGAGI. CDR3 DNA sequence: TGTGCCAGCAGTAGGACAGGGGTGGATGGCTACACCTTC. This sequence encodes CASSRTGVDGYTF.

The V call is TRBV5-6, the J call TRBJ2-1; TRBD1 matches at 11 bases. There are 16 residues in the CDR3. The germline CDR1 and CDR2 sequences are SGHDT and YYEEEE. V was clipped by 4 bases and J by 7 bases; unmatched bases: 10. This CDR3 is CASSPIRDRGINEQFF. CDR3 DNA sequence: TGTGCCAGCAGCCCAATCCGGGACAGGGGGATAAATGAGCAGTTCTTC.

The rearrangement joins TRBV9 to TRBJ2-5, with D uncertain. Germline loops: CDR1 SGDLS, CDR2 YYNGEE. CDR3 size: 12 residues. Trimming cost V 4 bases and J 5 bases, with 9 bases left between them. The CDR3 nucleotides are TGTGCCAGCAGCACAGAAACGGAGACCCAGTACTTC. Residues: CASSTETETQYF.

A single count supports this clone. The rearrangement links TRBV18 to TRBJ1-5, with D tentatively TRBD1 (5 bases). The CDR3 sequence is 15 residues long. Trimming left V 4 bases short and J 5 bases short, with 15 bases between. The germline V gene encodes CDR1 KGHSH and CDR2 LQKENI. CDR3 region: CASSQSVQTDQPQHF. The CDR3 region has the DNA TGTGCCAGCTCACAGTCGGTACAGACAGATCAGCCCCAGCATTTT.

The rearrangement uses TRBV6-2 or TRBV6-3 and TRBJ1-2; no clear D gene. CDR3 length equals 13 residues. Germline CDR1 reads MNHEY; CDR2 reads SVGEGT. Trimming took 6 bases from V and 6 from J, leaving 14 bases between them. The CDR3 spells CASSPVRLDGYTF. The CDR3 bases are TGTGCCAGCAGCCCAGTTCGGTTGGATGGCTACACCTTC.

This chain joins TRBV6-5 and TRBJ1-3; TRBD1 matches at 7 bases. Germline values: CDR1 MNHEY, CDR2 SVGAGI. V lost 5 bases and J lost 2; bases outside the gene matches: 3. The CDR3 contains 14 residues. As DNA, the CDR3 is TGTGCCAGCAGTCGGACAGGTACTGGAAACACCATATATTTT. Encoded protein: CASSRTGTGNTIYF.

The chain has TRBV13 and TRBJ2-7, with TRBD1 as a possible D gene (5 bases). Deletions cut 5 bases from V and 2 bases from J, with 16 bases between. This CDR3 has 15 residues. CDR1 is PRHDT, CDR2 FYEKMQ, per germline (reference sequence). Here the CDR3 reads CASSPNPDRTYEQYF. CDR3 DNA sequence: TGTGCCAGCAGCCCTAATCCCGACAGAACCTACGAGCAGTACTTC.

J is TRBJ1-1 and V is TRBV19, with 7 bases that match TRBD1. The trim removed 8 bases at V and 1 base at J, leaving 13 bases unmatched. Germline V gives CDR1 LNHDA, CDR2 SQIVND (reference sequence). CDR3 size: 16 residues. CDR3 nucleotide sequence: TGTGCCAGTGGGGCGGACAGGTCTTGGGCGAACACTGAAGCTTTCTTT. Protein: CASGADRSWANTEAFF.

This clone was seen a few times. In DNA form, the CDR3 reads TGTGCCAGCAGTTACGAGGCCAACACTGAAGCTTTCTTT. It is translated as CASSYEANTEAFF. The rearrangement links TRBV6-6 to TRBJ1-1; D is ambiguous. The ends were cut back, 2 bases at V and 2 bases at J, with 6 bases in the middle. Per the germline V gene, CDR1 is MNHNY and CDR2 is SVGAGI (reference sequence). The length of the CDR3 is 13 residues.

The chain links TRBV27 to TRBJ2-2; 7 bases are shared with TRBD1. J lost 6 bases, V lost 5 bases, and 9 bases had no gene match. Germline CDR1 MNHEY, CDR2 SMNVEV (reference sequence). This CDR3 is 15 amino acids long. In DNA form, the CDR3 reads TGTGCCAGCAGTCCAGGGGGAGTATGGGCCGGGGAGCTGTTTTTT. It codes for CASSPGGVWAGELFF.

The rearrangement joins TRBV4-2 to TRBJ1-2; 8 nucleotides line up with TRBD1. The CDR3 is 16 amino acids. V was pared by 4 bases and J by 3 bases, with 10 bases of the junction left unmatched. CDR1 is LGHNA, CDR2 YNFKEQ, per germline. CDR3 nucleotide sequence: TGTGCCAGCAGCCCTCGACAGGGGTCTACCTACTATGGCTACACCTTC. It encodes CASSPRQGSTYYGYTF.

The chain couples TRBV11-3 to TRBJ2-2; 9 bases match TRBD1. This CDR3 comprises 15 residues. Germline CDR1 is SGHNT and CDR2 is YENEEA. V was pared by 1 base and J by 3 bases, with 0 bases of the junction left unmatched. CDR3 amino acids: CASSLGTGDTGELFF. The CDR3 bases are TGTGCCAGCAGCTTAGGGACAGGGGACACCGGGGAGCTGTTTTTT.

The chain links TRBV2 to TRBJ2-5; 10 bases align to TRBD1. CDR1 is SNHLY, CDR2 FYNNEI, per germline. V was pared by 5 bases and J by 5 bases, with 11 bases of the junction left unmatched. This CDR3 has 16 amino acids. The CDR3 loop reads CASSIGTGAASETQYF. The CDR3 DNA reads TGTGCCAGCAGTATTGGGACAGGGGCGGCCTCCGAGACCCAGTACTTC.

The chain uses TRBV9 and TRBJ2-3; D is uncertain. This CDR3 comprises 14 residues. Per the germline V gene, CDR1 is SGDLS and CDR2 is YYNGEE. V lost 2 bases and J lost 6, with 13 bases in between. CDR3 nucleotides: TGTGCCAGCAGCGTTGACCATCCGGCCGATACGCAGTATTTT. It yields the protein CASSVDHPADTQYF.

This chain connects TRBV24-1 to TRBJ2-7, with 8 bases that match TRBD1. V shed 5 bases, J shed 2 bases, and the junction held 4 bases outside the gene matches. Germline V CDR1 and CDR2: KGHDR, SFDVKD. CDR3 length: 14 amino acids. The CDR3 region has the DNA TGTGCCACCAGTGCCCCGGACAGGGCCTACGAGCAGTACTTC. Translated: CATSAPDRAYEQYF.

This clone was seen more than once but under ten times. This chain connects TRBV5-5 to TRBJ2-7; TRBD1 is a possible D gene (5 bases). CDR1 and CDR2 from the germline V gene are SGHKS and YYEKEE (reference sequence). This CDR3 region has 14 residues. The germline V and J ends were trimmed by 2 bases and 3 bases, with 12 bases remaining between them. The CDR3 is CASSFEWGVYEQYF. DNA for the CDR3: TGTGCCAGCAGCTTCGAATGGGGCGTCTACGAGCAGTACTTC.

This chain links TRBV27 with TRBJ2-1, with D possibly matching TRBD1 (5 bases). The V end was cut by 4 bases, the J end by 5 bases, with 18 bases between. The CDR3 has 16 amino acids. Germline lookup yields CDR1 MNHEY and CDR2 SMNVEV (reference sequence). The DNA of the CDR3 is TGTGCCAGCAGTTCTCCCCGGGCAGGGTCTCACAATGAGCAGTTCTTC. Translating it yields CASSSPRAGSHNEQFF.

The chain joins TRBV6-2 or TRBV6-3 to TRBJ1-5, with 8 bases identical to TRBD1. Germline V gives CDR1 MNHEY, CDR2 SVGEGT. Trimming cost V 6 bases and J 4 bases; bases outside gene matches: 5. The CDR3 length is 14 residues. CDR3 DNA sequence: TGTGCCAGCAGCCCAAGACAGGGGAATCAGCCCCAGCATTTT. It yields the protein CASSPRQGNQPQHF.

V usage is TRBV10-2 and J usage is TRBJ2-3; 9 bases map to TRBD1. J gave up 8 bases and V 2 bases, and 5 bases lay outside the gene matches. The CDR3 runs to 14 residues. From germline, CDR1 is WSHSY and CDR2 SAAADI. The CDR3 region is CASSESDRGGTQYF. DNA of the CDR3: TGCGCCAGCAGTGAGAGTGACAGGGGGGGTACGCAGTATTTT.

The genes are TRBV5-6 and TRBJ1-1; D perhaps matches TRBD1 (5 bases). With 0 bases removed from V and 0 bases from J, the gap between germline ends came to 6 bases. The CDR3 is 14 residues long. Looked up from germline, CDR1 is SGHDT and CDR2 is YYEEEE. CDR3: CASSLGDLNTEAFF. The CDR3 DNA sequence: TGTGCCAGCAGCTTGGGGGACCTGAACACTGAAGCTTTCTTT.

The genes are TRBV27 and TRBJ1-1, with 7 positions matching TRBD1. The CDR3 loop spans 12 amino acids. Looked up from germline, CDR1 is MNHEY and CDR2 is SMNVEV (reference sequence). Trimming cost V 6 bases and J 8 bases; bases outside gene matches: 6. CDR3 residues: CASRSQGVEAFF. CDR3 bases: TGTGCCAGCAGATCCCAGGGGGTGGAAGCTTTCTTT.

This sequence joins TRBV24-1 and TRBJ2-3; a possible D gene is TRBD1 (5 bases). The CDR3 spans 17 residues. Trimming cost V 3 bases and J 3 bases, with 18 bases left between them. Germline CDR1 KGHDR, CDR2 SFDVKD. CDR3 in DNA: TGTGCCACCAGTGATCCGGCGCAGGGCTTAATTACAGATACGCAGTATTTT. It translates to CATSDPAQGLITDTQYF.

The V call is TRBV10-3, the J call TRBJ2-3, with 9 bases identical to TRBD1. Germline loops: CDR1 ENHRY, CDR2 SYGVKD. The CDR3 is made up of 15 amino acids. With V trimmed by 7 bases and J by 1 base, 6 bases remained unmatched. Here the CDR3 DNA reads TGTGCCATCAATTTACAGGGGGCGGGCACAGATACGCAGTATTTT. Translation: CAINLQGAGTDTQYF.